Listed below are T cell receptor beta chains from one sample, sequenced in a study of OX40 agonist ivuxolimab in advanced cancers. TCRdb keeps only in-frame clones here, not all; method: immunoSEQ multiplex PCR. The data show approximately 160,000 clones, roughly 94% seen once. Source: CD4+ or CD8+ T cells sorted from blood, taken in a trial of the OX40 agonist ivuxolimab. Receptor source: an adult with an advanced solid tumor such as melanoma, head and neck, liver or kidney cancer. CDR3s include the opening cysteine and the closing phenylalanine or tryptophan. Each record gives: J gene, D gene, V gene, clone size, CDR3 DNA, CDR3 protein. A D gene is named only where the DNA matches it firmly. Expanded clones are given a class, and other clones once, few, many or no size at all.

>TRBJ2-6|NA|TRBV7-6|NA
TGTGCCAGCAGCTTCTCGTCCGGCTCTGGGGCCAACGTCCTGACTTTC
CASSFSSGSGANVLTF
>TRBJ1-3|NA|TRBV5-6|NA
TGTGCCAGCAGTTTGCAGGATTCTGGAAACACCATATATTTT
CASSLQDSGNTIYF
>TRBJ1-2|NA|TRBV6-1|NA
TGTGCCAGCAGCCCAACAGGGCGAGGCTACACCTTC
CASSPTGRGYTF
>TRBJ1-2|TRBD1|TRBV18|NA
TGTGCCAGCTCACCCGGGACAGGGTTTGATGGCTACACCTTC
CASSPGTGFDGYTF
>TRBJ1-1|NA|TRBV18|NA
TGTGCCAGCTCACCATCACAGGGTAACATTGAAGCTTTCTTT
CASSPSQGNIEAFF
>TRBJ2-7|TRBD2|TRBV6-5|NA
TGTGCCAGCAGTTATAGTAGCGGGGGGTCCTACGAGCAGTACTTC
CASSYSSGGSYEQYF
>TRBJ2-7|NA|TRBV28|NA
TGTGCCAGCAGTGCCGGGACATTTCCCTACGAGCAGTACTTC
CASSAGTFPYEQYF
>TRBJ1-6|NA|TRBV4-1|NA
TGCGCCAGCAGCCAAGGCCGCGGGGTTAGGAATTCACCCCTCCACTTT
CASSQGRGVRNSPLHF
>TRBJ2-2|NA|TRBV11-3|NA
TGTGCCAGCAGCTTGGGTCAGGCAGCCGGGGAGCTGTTTTTT
CASSLGQAAGELFF
>TRBJ2-1|NA|TRBV19|NA
TGTGCCAGTAGTATATGGCAGAGCTCCTACAATGAGCAGTTCTTC
CASSIWQSSYNEQFF
>TRBJ2-7|NA|TRBV5-1|once
TGCGCCAGCAGCTTCGGACATACAAGCTCCTACGAGCAGTACTTC
CASSFGHTSSYEQYF
>TRBJ2-7|NA|TRBV7-2|NA
TGTGCCAGCAGTCGGGACCGTTACTACGAGCAGTACTTC
CASSRDRYYEQYF
>TRBJ1-2|NA|TRBV28|NA
TGTGCCAGCAGTTGGGGAGGGGCAGGGCCCTCTAACTATGGCTACACCTTC
CASSWGGAGPSNYGYTF
>TRBJ2-2|TRBD2|TRBV15|once
TGTGCCACCAGCAGACTAGCGGGAGGCTGGAACACCGGGGAGCTGTTTTTT
CATSRLAGGWNTGELFF
>TRBJ1-2|TRBD1|TRBV11-2|NA
TGTGCCAGCAGCTATGGGACAGGACCTTATGGCTACACCTTC
CASSYGTGPYGYTF
>TRBJ2-7|TRBD2|TRBV7-2|NA
TGTGCCAGCAGCTTATGGGCCCTAGCGGGAACGGACGAGCAGTACTTC
CASSLWALAGTDEQYF
>TRBJ2-7|TRBD1|TRBV29-1|NA
TGCAGCGTTTCAGTCCAGGGGGCCTCCAGGGAGCAGTACTTC
CSVSVQGASREQYF
>TRBJ2-5|NA|TRBV15|NA
TGTGCCACCAGCAGAGAGACCGAATGGACCCAGTACTTC
CATSRETEWTQYF
>TRBJ1-4|NA|TRBV4-1|NA
TGCGCCAGCAGCCGCCCCGGCACAACTAATGAAAAACTGTTTTTT
CASSRPGTTNEKLFF
>TRBJ2-1|TRBD1|TRBV7-9|NA
TGTGCCAGCAGCTTAGTATGGACAGGGGGATCTCGGGATGAGCAGTTCTTC
CASSLVWTGGSRDEQFF
>TRBJ1-5|NA|TRBV21-1|NA
TGTGCCAGCATTTGGTTACAGGGATTTCTCAATCAGCCCCAGCATTTT
CASIWLQGFLNQPQHF
>TRBJ2-7|TRBD2|TRBV4-3|NA
TGCGCCAGCAGCCAGGTGGGACTAGCGGAGCAAGGGGCCGAGCAGTACTTC
CASSQVGLAEQGAEQYF
>TRBJ2-3|NA|TRBV5-1|NA
TGCGCCAGCAGCGAGGGCGGGTCAAGAGATACGCAGTATTTT
CASSEGGSRDTQYF
>TRBJ1-3|NA|TRBV18|NA
TGTGCCAGCTCACCACAACATGATGGAAACACCATATATTTT
CASSPQHDGNTIYF
>TRBJ2-7|NA|TRBV18|NA
TGTGCCAGCTCACCAATCTTTTCAACAGGCTACGAGCAGTACTTC
CASSPIFSTGYEQYF
>TRBJ1-5|NA|TRBV19|once
TGTGCCAGTAGCATACGACAGGACAGCAATCAGCCCCAGCATTTT
CASSIRQDSNQPQHF
>TRBJ1-1|TRBD1|TRBV14|NA
TGTGCCAGCAGCCACGGGACAGGGGTGTATGGCACTGAAGCTTTCTTT
CASSHGTGVYGTEAFF
>TRBJ2-1|TRBD2|TRBV18|NA
TGTGCCAGCTCGCCTTCGACTAGCGGGAGACCGAATGAGCAGTTCTTC
CASSPSTSGRPNEQFF
>TRBJ1-5|TRBD1|TRBV28|few
TGTGCCAGCAGGGACACAGGGGACTGGGGCAATCAGCCCCAGCATTTT
CASRDTGDWGNQPQHF
>TRBJ1-4|NA|TRBV23-1|NA
TGCGCCAGCACCGCAAACGGGGGGAGGGAAAAACTGTTTTTT
CASTANGGREKLFF
>TRBJ2-5|TRBD1|TRBV7-9|NA
TGTGCCAGCAGCCAGGACAGGGGGCGAGAGACCCAGTACTTC
CASSQDRGRETQYF
>TRBJ2-1|TRBD2|TRBV10-1|NA
TGCGCCAGCCCCGGGACTAGCGGGAGCGGTGAGCAGTTCTTC
CASPGTSGSGEQFF
>TRBJ2-7|NA|TRBV27|NA
TGTGCCAGCAGTCCCGAGGGGTACTCCTACGAGCAGTACTTC
CASSPEGYSYEQYF
>TRBJ2-5|TRBD2|TRBV5-1|NA
TGCGCCAGCAGGGTAGCGGGACAACAAGAGACCCAGTACTTC
CASRVAGQQETQYF
>TRBJ1-3|NA|TRBV25-1|once
TGTGCCAGCAGTGATTACAGGGTGACTGGAAACACCATATATTTT
CASSDYRVTGNTIYF
>TRBJ2-7|TRBD2|TRBV4-3|NA
TGCGCCAGCAGCCAAGATTGGGGGGACTACTACGAGCAGTACTTC
CASSQDWGDYYEQYF
>TRBJ2-3|NA|TRBV6-1|NA
TGTGCCAGCAGTGAAGTTGGGACAGATACGCAGTATTTT
CASSEVGTDTQYF
>TRBJ2-5|NA|TRBV9|NA
TGTGCCAGCAGCGTCAGCCCAGGGGAAGAGACCCAGTACTTC
CASSVSPGEETQYF
>TRBJ2-1|NA|TRBV6-6|once
TGTGCCAGCAGTTACCAGGACTTCTACAATGAGCAGTTCTTC
CASSYQDFYNEQFF
>TRBJ2-7|NA|TRBV5-1|NA
TGCGCCAGCAGCTTGGCCAGGGGCTCCTACGAGCAGTACTTC
CASSLARGSYEQYF
>TRBJ1-1|TRBD1|TRBV27|few
TGTGCCAGCAAAGGACAGGGAGAGCCTGAAGCTTTCTTT
CASKGQGEPEAFF
>TRBJ2-5|TRBD1|TRBV11-2|NA
TGTGCCAGCAGCCTCGGACAGGGGTCTCAAGAGACCCAGTACTTC
CASSLGQGSQETQYF
>TRBJ1-1|NA|TRBV11-2|once
TGTGCCAGCAGCCCGGGGTCGTACACTGAAGCTTTCTTT
CASSPGSYTEAFF
>TRBJ2-3|NA|TRBV11-3|NA
TGTGCCAGCAGCTTAGGGGGCACAGATACGCAGTATTTT
CASSLGGTDTQYF
>TRBJ2-7|TRBD2|TRBV19|NA
TGTGCCAGTAGGACGGACGGGAGGGCATCTTTCGAGCAGTACTTC
CASRTDGRASFEQYF
>TRBJ2-7|NA|TRBV5-6|NA
TGTGCCAGCAGCTTGGGGCACAGGAGGACATTCGAGCAGTACTTC
CASSLGHRRTFEQYF
>TRBJ2-7|NA|TRBV10-1|NA
TGCGCCAGCAGTGAGTCGGGTATCGGCAGGGAGGACGAGCAGTACTTC
CASSESGIGREDEQYF
>TRBJ2-7|NA|TRBV6-6|once
TGTGCCAGCAGTTCCCGGAGCGGCCTGCACTCCTACGAGCAGTACTTC
CASSSRSGLHSYEQYF
>TRBJ2-5|NA|TRBV5-1|NA
TGCGCCAGCGCCGTACCGTCTGGTACCAGGTGGGCGACCCAGTACTTC
CASAVPSGTRWATQYF
>TRBJ2-6|NA|TRBV5-6|NA
TGTGCCAGCAGCTTGGGTCACTCTGGGGCCAACGTCCTGACTTTC
CASSLGHSGANVLTF
>TRBJ1-6|NA|TRBV10-3|NA
TGTGCCATCAGGGCGAGGACGGAGAATTCACCCCTCCACTTT
CAIRARTENSPLHF
>TRBJ2-7|TRBD1|TRBV5-1|NA
TGCGCCAGCAGCTTCGACAGGGACCCCGAGCAGTACTTC
CASSFDRDPEQYF
>TRBJ2-5|TRBD1|TRBV5-1|NA
TGCGCCAGCAGCTTGGGGCGGACAGGGCAAGAGACCCAGTACTTC
CASSLGRTGQETQYF
>TRBJ2-3|TRBD2|TRBV7-2|NA
TGTGCCAGCTCACAACGGAGCGGGGGTCAAGATACGCAGTATTTT
CASSQRSGGQDTQYF
>TRBJ1-1|NA|TRBV6-1|NA
TGTGCCAGCAGTGAATTTCCCCAAACTCTCTTT
CASSEFPQTLF
>TRBJ2-2|TRBD2|TRBV5-8|NA
TGTGCCAGCAGCTTGTGGGGGACTTCTACGGGAGGCACCGGGGAGCTGTTTTTT
CASSLWGTSTGGTGELFF
>TRBJ2-2|NA|TRBV29-1|NA
TGCAGCGTCGGGGGCCTCACCGGGGAGCTGTTTTTT
CSVGGLTGELFF
>TRBJ1-2|NA|TRBV6-5|NA
TGTGCCAGCCGAGAGGGCAGCAACTATGGCTACACCTTC
CASREGSNYGYTF